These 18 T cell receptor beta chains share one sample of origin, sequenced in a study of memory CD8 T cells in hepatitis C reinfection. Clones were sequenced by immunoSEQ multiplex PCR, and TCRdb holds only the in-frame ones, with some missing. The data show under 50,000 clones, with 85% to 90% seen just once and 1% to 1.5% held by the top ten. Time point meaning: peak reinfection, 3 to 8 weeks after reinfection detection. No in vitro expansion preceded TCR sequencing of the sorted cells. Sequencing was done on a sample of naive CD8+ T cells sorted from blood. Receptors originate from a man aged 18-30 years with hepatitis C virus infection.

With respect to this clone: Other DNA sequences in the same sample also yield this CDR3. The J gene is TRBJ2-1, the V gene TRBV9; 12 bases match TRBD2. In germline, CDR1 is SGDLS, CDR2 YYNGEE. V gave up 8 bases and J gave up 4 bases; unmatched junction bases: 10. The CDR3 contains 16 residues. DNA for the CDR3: TGTGCCAGTAGCTCTAGCGGGGGGGCCGCATACAATGAGCAGTTCTTC. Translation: CASSSSGGAAYNEQFF.

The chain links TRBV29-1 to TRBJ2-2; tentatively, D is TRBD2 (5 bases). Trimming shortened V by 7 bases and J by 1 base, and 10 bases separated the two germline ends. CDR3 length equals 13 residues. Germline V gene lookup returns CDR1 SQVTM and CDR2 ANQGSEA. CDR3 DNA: TGCAGCGCCCTGAGGGAGAACACCGGGGAGCTGTTTTTT. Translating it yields CSALRENTGELFF.

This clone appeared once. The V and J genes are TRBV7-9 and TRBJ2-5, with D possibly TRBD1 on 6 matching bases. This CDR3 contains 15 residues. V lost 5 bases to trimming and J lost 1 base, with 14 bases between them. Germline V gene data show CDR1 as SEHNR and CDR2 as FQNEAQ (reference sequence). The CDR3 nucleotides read TGTGCCAGCAGCCACTCCGACAGGATCCAAGAGACCCAGTACTTC. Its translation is CASSHSDRIQETQYF.

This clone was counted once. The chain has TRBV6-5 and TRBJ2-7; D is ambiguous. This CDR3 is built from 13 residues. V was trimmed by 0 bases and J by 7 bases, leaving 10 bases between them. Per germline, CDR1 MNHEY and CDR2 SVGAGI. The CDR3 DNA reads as TGTGCCAGCAGTTACTCGATAACTGAGGAGCAGTACTTC. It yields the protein CASSYSITEEQYF.

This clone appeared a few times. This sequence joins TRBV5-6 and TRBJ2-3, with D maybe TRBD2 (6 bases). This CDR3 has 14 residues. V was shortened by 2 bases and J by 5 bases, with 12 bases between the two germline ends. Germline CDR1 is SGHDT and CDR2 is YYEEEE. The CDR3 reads CASSFGGAGDTQYF. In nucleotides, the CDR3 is TGTGCCAGCAGCTTTGGAGGGGCGGGAGATACGCAGTATTTT.

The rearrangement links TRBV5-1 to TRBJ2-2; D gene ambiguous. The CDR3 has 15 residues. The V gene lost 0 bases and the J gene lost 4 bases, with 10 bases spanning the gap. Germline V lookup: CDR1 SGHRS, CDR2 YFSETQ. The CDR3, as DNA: TGCGCCAGCAGCTTGGAGGCCAGGCCCACCGGGGAGCTGTTTTTT. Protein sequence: CASSLEARPTGELFF.

The CDR3 DNA reads TGTGCCAGCAGGCGGGACGGGGCCCTACAAGAGACCCAGTACTTC. Its protein product is CASRRDGALQETQYF. V usage is TRBV6-5 and J usage is TRBJ2-5, with D tentatively TRBD2 (6 bases). V was shortened by 6 bases and J by 2 bases, with 16 bases between the two germline ends. This CDR3 has 15 residues. Per germline, CDR1 MNHEY and CDR2 SVGAGI.

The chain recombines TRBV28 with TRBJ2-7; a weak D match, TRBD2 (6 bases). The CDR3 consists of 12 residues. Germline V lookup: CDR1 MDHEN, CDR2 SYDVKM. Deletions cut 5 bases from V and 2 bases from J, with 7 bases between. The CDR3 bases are TGTGCCAGCAGTGGAGGGACCTACGAGCAGTACTTC. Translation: CASSGGTYEQYF.

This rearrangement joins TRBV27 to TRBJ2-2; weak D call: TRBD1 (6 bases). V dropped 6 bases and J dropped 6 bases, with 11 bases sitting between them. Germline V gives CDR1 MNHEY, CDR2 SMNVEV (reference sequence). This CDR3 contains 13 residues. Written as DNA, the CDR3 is TGTGCCAGCAGCCTTGGACAGCCCGGGGAGCTGTTTTTT. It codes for CASSLGQPGELFF.

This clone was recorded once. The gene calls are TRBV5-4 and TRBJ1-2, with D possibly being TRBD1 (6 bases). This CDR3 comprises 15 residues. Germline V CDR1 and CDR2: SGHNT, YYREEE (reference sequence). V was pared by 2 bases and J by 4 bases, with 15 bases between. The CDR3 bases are TGTGCCAGCAGCTTTTCAGGGGCCGGAAGCTATGGCTACACCTTC. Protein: CASSFSGAGSYGYTF.

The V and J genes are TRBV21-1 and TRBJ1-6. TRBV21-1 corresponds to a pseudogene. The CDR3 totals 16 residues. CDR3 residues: CASSKGEGSYNSPLHF. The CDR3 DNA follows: TGTGCCAGCAGCAAAGGGGAGGGCTCCTATAATTCACCCCTCCACTTT.

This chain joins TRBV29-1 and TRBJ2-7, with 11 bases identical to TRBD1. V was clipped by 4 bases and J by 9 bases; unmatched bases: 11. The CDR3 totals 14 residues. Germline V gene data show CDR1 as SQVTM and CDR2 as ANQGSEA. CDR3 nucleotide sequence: TGCAGCGTTGCCGGACAGGGGGCGCGAAGCTGGCAGTACGTC. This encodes CSVAGQGARSWQYV.

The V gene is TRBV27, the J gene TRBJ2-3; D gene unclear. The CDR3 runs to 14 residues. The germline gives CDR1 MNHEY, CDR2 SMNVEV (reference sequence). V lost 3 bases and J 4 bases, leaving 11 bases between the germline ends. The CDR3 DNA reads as TGTGCCAGCAGTTTCTATAGTGCGGCAGATACGCAGTATTTT. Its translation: CASSFYSAADTQYF.

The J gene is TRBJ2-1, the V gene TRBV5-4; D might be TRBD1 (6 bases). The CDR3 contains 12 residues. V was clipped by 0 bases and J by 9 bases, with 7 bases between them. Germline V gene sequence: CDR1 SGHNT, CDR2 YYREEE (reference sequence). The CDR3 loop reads CASSLVGGEQFF. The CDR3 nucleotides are TGTGCCAGCAGCTTGGTAGGGGGTGAGCAGTTCTTC.

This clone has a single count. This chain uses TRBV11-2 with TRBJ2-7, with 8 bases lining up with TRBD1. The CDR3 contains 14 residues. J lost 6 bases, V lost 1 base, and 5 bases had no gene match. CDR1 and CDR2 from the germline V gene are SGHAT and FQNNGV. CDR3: CASSLAQGAIEQYF. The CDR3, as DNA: TGTGCCAGCAGCTTAGCTCAGGGGGCAATCGAGCAGTACTTC.

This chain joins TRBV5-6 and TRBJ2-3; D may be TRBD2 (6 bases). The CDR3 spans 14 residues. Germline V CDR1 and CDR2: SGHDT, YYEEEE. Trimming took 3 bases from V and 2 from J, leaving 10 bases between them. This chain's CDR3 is CASSSGGNTDTQYF. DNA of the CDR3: TGTGCCAGCAGCTCAGGCGGGAACACAGATACGCAGTATTTT.

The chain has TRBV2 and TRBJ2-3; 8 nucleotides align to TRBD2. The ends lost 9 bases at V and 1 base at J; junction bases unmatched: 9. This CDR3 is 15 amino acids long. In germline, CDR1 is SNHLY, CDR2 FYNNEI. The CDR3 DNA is TGTGCCAGTTCATCGGGAGGGTTCGGCACAGATACGCAGTATTTT. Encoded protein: CASSSGGFGTDTQYF.

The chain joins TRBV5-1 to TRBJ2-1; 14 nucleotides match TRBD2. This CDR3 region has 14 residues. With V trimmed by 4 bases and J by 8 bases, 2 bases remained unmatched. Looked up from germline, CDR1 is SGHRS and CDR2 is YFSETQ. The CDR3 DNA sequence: TGCGCCAGCAGCCCGGGACTAGCGGGAGATGAGCAGTTCTTC. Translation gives CASSPGLAGDEQFF.